This T cell receptor beta chain was observed in a study of spatial heterogeneity in lung cancer. General observations from the study: In tumors, expanded intratumoral alpha and beta TCR counts tracked mutation counts.

The CDR3 length is 16 residues. Trimming pared 10 bases from V and 0 bases from J, leaving 19 bases between. CDR1 and CDR2 (germline): MNHNS, SASEGT. Time point reported: sample taken at primary tumor resection. The donors, about 74 patients with untreated early-stage non-small cell lung cancer, provided the samples. In regard to this clonotype: Its antigen is not identified.

The presence of a unique molecular identifier marked each TCR cDNA molecule. Each CDR3 protein is one row after TCRdb ran MiXCR on the 5' RACE reads. The sample carries 25,000 to 30,000 distinct CDR3 sequences, more than 5.5% recorded once. The V gene is TRBV6-1, the J gene TRBJ1-5; a weak D match, TRBD1 (6 bases). The TCR comes from a male donor with early-stage non-small cell lung cancer. Sequenced here: lung tumor tissue, sampled at surgery. The CDR3 is CATWGLRTDSNQPQHF. CDR3 DNA: TGTGCCACCTGGGGCCTACGGACAGATAGCAATCAGCCCCAGCATTTT.